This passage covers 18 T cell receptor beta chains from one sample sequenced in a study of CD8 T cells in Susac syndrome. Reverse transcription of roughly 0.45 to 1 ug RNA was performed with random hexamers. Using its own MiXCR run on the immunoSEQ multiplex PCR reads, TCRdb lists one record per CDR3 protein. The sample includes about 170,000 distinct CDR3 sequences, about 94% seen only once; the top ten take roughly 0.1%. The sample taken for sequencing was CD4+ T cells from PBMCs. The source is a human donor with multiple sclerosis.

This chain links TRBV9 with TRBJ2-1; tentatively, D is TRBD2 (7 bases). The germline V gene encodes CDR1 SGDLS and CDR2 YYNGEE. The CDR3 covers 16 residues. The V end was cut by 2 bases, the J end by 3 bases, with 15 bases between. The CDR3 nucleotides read TGTGCCAGCAGCGTTTGGGCGGGGGCCCTCTACAATGAGCAGTTCTTC. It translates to CASSVWAGALYNEQFF.

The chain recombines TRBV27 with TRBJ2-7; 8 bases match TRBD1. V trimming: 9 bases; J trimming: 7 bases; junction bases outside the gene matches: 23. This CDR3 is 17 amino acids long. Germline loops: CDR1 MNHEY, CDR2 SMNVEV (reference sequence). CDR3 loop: CASTSGTGRAGNIEQYF. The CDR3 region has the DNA TGTGCCAGTACCTCCGGGACAGGACGAGCAGGGAATATAGAGCAGTACTTC.

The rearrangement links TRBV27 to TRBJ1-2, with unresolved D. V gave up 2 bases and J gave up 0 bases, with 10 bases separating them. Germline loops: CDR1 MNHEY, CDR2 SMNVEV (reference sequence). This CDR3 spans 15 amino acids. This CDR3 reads CASSLRAGANYGYTF. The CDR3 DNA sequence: TGTGCCAGCAGTTTACGGGCAGGAGCTAACTATGGCTACACCTTC.

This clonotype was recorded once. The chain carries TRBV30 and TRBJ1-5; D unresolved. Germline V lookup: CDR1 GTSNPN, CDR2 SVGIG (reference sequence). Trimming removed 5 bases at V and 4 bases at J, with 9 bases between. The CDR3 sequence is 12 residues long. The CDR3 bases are TGTGCCTGGGCGGAGGGAAATCAGCCCCAGCATTTT. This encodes CAWAEGNQPQHF.

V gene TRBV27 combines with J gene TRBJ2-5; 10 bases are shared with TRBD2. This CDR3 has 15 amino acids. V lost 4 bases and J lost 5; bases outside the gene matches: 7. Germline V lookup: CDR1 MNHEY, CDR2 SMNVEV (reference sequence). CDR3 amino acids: CASSSPSGGEETQYF. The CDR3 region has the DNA TGTGCCAGCAGTTCTCCTAGCGGGGGCGAGGAGACCCAGTACTTC.

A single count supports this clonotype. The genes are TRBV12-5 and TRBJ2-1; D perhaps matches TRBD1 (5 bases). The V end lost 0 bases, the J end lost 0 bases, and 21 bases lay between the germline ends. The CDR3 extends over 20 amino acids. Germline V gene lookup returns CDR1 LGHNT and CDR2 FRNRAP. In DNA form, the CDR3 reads TGTGCTAGTGGTTTGGTACGTTTTTTAATTGGACATAGCTCCTACAATGAGCAGTTCTTC. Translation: CASGLVRFLIGHSSYNEQFF.

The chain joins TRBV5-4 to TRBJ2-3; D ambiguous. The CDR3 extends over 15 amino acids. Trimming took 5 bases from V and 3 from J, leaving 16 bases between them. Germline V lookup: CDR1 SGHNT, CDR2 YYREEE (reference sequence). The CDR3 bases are TGTGCCAGCAGTCCCAGGACCGTGGGGACAGATACGCAGTATTTT. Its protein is CASSPRTVGTDTQYF.

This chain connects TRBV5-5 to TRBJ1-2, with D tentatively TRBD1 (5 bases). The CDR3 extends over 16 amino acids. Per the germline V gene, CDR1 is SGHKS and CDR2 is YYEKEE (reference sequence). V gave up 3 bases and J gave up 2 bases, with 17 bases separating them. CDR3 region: CASSSDAGTGNYGYTF. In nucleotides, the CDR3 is TGTGCCAGCAGCTCCGACGCCGGGACGGGGAACTATGGCTACACCTTC.

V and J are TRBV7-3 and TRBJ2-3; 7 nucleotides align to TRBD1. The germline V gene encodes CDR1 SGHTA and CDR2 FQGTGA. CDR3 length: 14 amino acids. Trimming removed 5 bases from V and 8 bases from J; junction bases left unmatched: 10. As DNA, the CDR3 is TGTGCCAGCAGCCCACAACAAGACAGGGCTACGCAGTATTTT. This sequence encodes CASSPQQDRATQYF.

The CDR3 spells CASRSGQTGELFF. The CDR3 DNA sequence: TGTGCCAGCAGATCGGGACAAACCGGGGAGCTGTTTTTT. J is TRBJ2-2 and V is TRBV12-3 or TRBV12-4; TRBD1 might be the D (6 bases). This CDR3 is built from 13 residues. V lost 6 bases, J lost 5 bases, and 10 bases lay in between.

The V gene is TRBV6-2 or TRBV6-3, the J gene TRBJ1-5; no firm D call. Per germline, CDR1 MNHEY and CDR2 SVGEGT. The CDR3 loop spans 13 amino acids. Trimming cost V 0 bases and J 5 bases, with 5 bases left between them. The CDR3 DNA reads TGTGCCAGCAGTTACTCGATTGATCAGCCCCAGCATTTT. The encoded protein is CASSYSIDQPQHF.

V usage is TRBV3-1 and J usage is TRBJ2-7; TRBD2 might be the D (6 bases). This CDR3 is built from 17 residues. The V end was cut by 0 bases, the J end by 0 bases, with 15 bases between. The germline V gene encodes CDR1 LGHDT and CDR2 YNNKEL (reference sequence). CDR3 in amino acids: CASSQDKRTTDSYEQYF. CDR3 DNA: TGTGCCAGCAGCCAAGATAAGCGGACTACAGACTCCTACGAGCAGTACTTC.

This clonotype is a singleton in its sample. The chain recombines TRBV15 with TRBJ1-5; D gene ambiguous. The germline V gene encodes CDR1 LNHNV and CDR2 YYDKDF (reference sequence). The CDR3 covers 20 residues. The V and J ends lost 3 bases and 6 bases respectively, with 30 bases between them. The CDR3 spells CATSSNPGGRWIGRSQPQHF. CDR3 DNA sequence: TGTGCCACCAGCAGTAACCCCGGAGGCCGATGGATTGGTCGGAGTCAGCCCCAGCATTTT.

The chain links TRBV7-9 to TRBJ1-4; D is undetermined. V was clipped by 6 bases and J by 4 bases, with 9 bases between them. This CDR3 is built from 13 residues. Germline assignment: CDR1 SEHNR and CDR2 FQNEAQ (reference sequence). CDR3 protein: CASRAGINEKLFF. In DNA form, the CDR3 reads TGTGCCAGCAGAGCGGGGATTAATGAAAAACTGTTTTTT.

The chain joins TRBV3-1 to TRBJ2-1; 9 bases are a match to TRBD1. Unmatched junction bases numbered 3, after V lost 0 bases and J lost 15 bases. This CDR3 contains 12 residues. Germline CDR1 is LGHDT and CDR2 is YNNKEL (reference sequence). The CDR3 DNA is TGTGCCAGCAGCCAAGAGGGGACAGGGCTGTTCTTC. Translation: CASSQEGTGLFF.

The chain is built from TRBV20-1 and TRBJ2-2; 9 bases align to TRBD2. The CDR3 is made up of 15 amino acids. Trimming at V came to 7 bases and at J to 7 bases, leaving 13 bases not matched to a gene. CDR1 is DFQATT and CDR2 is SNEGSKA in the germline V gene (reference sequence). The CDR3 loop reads CSVSGTSLSGGELFF. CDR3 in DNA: TGCAGTGTCTCCGGGACTAGCCTATCTGGCGGGGAGCTGTTTTTT.

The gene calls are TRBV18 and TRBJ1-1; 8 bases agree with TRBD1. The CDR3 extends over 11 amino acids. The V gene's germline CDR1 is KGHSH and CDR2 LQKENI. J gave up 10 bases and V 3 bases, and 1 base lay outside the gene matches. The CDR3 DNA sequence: TGTGCCAGCTCACCCGACAGGGGAGCTTTCTTT. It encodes CASSPDRGAFF. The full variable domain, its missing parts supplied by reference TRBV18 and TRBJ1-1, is NAGVMQNPRHLVRRRGQEARLRCSPMKGHSHVYWYRQLPEEGLKFMVYLQKENIIDESGMPKERFSAEFPKEGPSILRIQQVVRGDSAAYFCASSPDRGAFFGQGTRLTVV.

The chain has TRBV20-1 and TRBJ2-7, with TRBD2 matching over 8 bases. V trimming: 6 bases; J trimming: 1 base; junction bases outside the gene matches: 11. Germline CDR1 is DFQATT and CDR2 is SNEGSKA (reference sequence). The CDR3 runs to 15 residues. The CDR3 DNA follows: TGCAGTGCCAGTCCCCGGGAGGGCTATTCCTACGAGCAGTACTTC. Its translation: CSASPREGYSYEQYF.